Reported below is one T cell receptor beta chain. At one end the junction does not follow the germline gene, possibly because of a read error. The protocol was immunoSEQ multiplex PCR, while the TCRdb copy is restricted to in-frame clones and leaves out a portion. The data hold about 100,000 clones, with around 90% observed a single time. CDR3 length: 16 residues. Germline V lookup: CDR1 SNHLY, CDR2 FYNNEI. These data come from a study of T cell changes during pregnancy in multiple sclerosis. This clonotype originated in a female donor with multiple sclerosis, enrolled in a pregnancy study. Sequencing used peripheral blood, obtained in the second trimester of pregnancy. The rearrangement uses TRBV2 and TRBJ2-5, with D perhaps matching TRBD1 (6 bases). CDR3 nucleotides: TGTGCCAGCAGAGAAGGTACAGGGCGTAATGGAGAGACCCAGTACTTC. Translation gives CASREGTGRNGETQYF.